This T cell receptor beta chain emerged from a study of T-cell reconstitution after alpha-beta-depleted transplantation in children. This CDR3 region has 14 residues. Germline assignment: CDR1 SEHNR and CDR2 FQNEAQ (reference sequence). The V end was cut by 1 base, the J end by 10 bases, with 16 bases between. The TCRbeta library was prepared with unique molecular identifiers. TCRdb fed the PCR reads into MiXCR, producing one record per CDR3 protein. The sample holds approximately 300,000 distinct CDR3 sequences; less than 9.5% are singletons and the top ten take about 9.3%. Whole-study results and caveats: T-cell numbers and diversity one year post-transplant derived largely from freshly generated T cells. Some patients' high day-60 TCRbeta diversity was traced to surviving recipient T cells and thymic progenitors. Alpha-beta T cells about two months after transplant reportedly derived from several hundred expanded graft clones.

Turning to this clonotype: The target antigen is unknown.

Source: peripheral blood, taken 360 days after TCRalphabeta/CD19-depleted stem cell transplant. The gene calls are TRBV7-9 and TRBJ1-1, with a tentative D call TRBD1 (5 bases). The receptor comes from a female patient aged 2 to 10 who had a stem cell transplant for Fanconi anemia, so the T cells may come from the graft donor. CDR3 coding DNA: TGTGCCAGCAGCTTAGAGGCAGGGTTCAATGGAGCTTTCTTT. It translates to CASSLEAGFNGAFF.